This T cell receptor beta chain was identified in a study of regulatory T cells in long-lasting Graves disease. Looking at the study overall: Antithyroid drugs had been given to newly diagnosed Graves' patients for under 3 months.

The CDR3 has 17 amino acids. With 5 bases removed from V and 8 bases from J, the gap between germline ends came to 24 bases. The germline gives CDR1 SEHNR, CDR2 FQNEAQ (reference sequence). Time point noted: newly diagnosed GD, antithyroid drugs for less than 3 months. After RNA was extracted from PBMCs, the TCR library was made from it. According to the study, TCR beta libraries were built with iRepertoire HTBI primers and CDR3-region Arm-PCR. In TCRdb, the multiplex PCR reads were re-called with MiXCR into one record per CDR3 protein. The sample contains hundreds of thousands of distinct CDR3 sequences, roughly 16% of which appear only once.

This chain links TRBV7-9 with TRBJ1-4; D is possibly TRBD1 (6 bases). This sample comprised peripheral blood mononuclear cells (PBMCs), obtained at new diagnosis, from a patient treated with antithyroid drugs. The TCR comes from a female donor with Graves disease. Here the CDR3 DNA reads TGTGCCAGCAGCCCTCCCCGTGGGGGCAGGGCCGGGGAAAAACTGTTTTTT. This codes for CASSPPRGGRAGEKLFF.